A single sample is the source of the 20 T cell receptor beta chains below, sequenced in a study of T cell responses to AZD1222 COVID-19 vaccine. Sequencing was performed with immunoSEQ multiplex PCR; in TCRdb, only in-frame clones are kept and a portion is missing. The table includes nearly 110,000 clones, 90% detected once. This specimen was peripheral blood, taken 28 days after the second AZD1222 dose. The receptor set was obtained from an adult who received the AZD1222 COVID-19 vaccine.

This clone showed up just once. This chain links TRBV5-1 with TRBJ2-1, with 11 bases that match TRBD2. The length of the CDR3 is 15 residues. CDR1 and CDR2 from the germline V gene are SGHRS and YFSETQ. Trimming cost V 4 bases and J 6 bases; bases outside gene matches: 6. In nucleotides, the CDR3 is TGCGCCAGCAGCCTTACTAGCGGGAGCAGCAATGAGCAGTTCTTC. Its protein product is CASSLTSGSSNEQFF. Full variable domain (rest looked up from reference TRBV5-1 and TRBJ2-1): KAGVTQTPRYLIKTRGQQVTLSCSPISGHRSVSWYQQTPGQGLQFLFEYFSETQRNKGNFPGRFSGRQFSNSRSEMNVSTLELGDSALYLCASSLTSGSSNEQFFGPGTRLTVL.

This chain links TRBV6-2 or TRBV6-3 with TRBJ1-5; the D is unclear. Deletions cut 2 bases from V and 2 bases from J, with 4 bases between. The CDR3 totals 13 residues. Germline V gene sequence: CDR1 MNHEY, CDR2 SVGEGT. Here the CDR3 reads CASSYDGNQPQHF. DNA for the CDR3: TGTGCCAGCAGTTACGATGGCAATCAGCCCCAGCATTTT.

This clone was seen only a few times. The CDR3 is CASSSNPHLVGKETQYF. The CDR3 coding sequence is TGTGCCAGCAGCTCGAACCCGCATCTAGTCGGCAAAGAGACCCAGTACTTC. The rearrangement links TRBV7-9 to TRBJ2-5; D gene unclear. V lost 4 bases to trimming and J lost 3 bases, with 21 bases between them. CDR3 length equals 17 residues. Germline CDR1 SEHNR, CDR2 FQNEAQ (reference sequence).

This clone was seen a handful of times. This chain connects TRBV2 to TRBJ2-7; no reliable D call. Germline V gene lookup returns CDR1 SNHLY and CDR2 FYNNEI. V was shortened by 11 bases and J by 1 base, with 15 bases between the two germline ends. This CDR3 spans 13 amino acids. The CDR3 DNA sequence: TGTGCCGGGTCGACGTCTGCTTCCTACGAGCAGTACTTC. This translates into CAGSTSASYEQYF.

The chain links TRBV6-1 to TRBJ2-7; D remains ambiguous. Germline V gene sequence: CDR1 MNHNS, CDR2 SASEGT. V was trimmed by 3 bases and J by 0 bases, leaving 9 bases between them. This CDR3 comprises 14 residues. The CDR3 DNA sequence: TGTGCCAGCAGTGATAACGCAGGCTCCTACGAGCAGTACTTC. Translating gives CASSDNAGSYEQYF.

This chain uses TRBV6-5 with TRBJ1-1; D call uncertain. Trimming shortened V by 2 bases and J by 4 bases, and 11 bases separated the two germline ends. The CDR3 consists of 14 residues. The germline CDR1 and CDR2 sequences are MNHEY and SVGAGI. As DNA, the CDR3 is TGTGCCAGCAGTTACAAGTGGGATATCACTGAAGCTTTCTTT. The encoded protein is CASSYKWDITEAFF.

The chain is built from TRBV5-4 and TRBJ2-4; tentative D call: TRBD1 (5 bases). CDR3 length equals 17 residues. V gave up 2 bases and J gave up 3 bases, with 18 bases separating them. Germline V CDR1 and CDR2: SGHNT, YYREEE (reference sequence). CDR3 region: CASSFTTSGLDKNIQYF. As DNA, the CDR3 is TGTGCCAGCAGCTTCACTACTTCAGGGTTGGACAAAAACATTCAGTACTTC.

The chain recombines TRBV10-3 with TRBJ2-7; D call uncertain. Germline assignment: CDR1 ENHRY and CDR2 SYGVKD. This CDR3 is built from 11 residues. Trimming cost V 4 bases and J 5 bases, with 6 bases left between them. As DNA, the CDR3 is TGTGCCATCAGTGGTTCCCACGAGCAGTACTTC. This sequence encodes CAISGSHEQYF.

This chain links TRBV6-5 with TRBJ1-4, with D hard to call. V shed 0 bases and J shed 7 bases, with 15 bases lying between them. CDR1 and CDR2 (germline): MNHEY, SVGAGI. This CDR3 spans 16 amino acids. In DNA, the CDR3 is TGTGCCAGCAGTTACTCGAGACGCGGGGAGGGTGAAAAACTGTTTTTT. Its translation: CASSYSRRGEGEKLFF.

The chain has TRBV18 and TRBJ1-5, with unresolved D. CDR3 size: 14 residues. The ends were cut back, 5 bases at V and 5 bases at J, with 13 bases in the middle. In germline, CDR1 is KGHSH, CDR2 LQKENI. The CDR3 nucleotides are TGTGCCAGCTCAGGCGCCCTTAACGATCAGCCCCAGCATTTT. It is translated as CASSGALNDQPQHF. The whole variable domain, filled in from reference TRBV18 and TRBJ1-5, reads NAGVMQNPRHLVRRRGQEARLRCSPMKGHSHVYWYRQLPEEGLKFMVYLQKENIIDESGMPKERFSAEFPKEGPSILRIQQVVRGDSAAYFCASSGALNDQPQHFGDGTRLSIL.

The chain recombines TRBV18 with TRBJ2-7; perhaps D is TRBD1 or TRBD2 (5 bases each). CDR3 length equals 15 residues. Germline-derived CDR1 and CDR2 are KGHSH and LQKENI. V lost 3 bases and J lost 3, with 15 bases in between. Here the CDR3 DNA reads TGTGCCAGCTCACCCGATGAAGGGGCGGGCTACGAGCAGTACTTC. It specifies CASSPDEGAGYEQYF.

V gene TRBV4-1 combines with J gene TRBJ1-5; D gene ambiguous. The CDR3 length is 15 residues. Germline V gives CDR1 MGHRA, CDR2 YSYEKL. Trimming removed 1 base from V and 1 base from J, with 8 bases in between. The CDR3 region is CASSQAGFSNQPQHF. CDR3 bases: TGCGCCAGCAGCCAAGCAGGATTCAGCAATCAGCCCCAGCATTTT.

This clone was observed once. The rearrangement links TRBV12-3 or TRBV12-4 to TRBJ2-7; D unclear. The CDR3 covers 11 residues. Trimming took off 5 bases at V and 3 bases at J, with 5 bases between the two ends. CDR3 coding DNA: TGTGCCAGCAGTACCAACTACGAGCAGTACTTC. This gives the protein CASSTNYEQYF.

J is TRBJ2-2 and V is TRBV5-4; D uncertain. The CDR3 totals 12 residues. Germline V lookup: CDR1 SGHNT, CDR2 YYREEE (reference sequence). Trimming took 3 bases from V and 7 from J, leaving 7 bases between them. The CDR3 DNA sequence: TGTGCCAGCAGCTCAGCGAACGGGGAGCTGTTTTTT. This codes for CASSSANGELFF.

The V gene is TRBV3-1 (or the pseudogene TRBV3-2), the J gene TRBJ1-2; perhaps TRBD1 as D (6 bases). The CDR3 has 13 amino acids. V lost 5 bases and J lost 4, with 11 bases in between. Germline loops: CDR1 LGHDT, CDR2 YNNKEL (reference sequence). As DNA, the CDR3 is TGTGCCAGCAGCTCCGGACAGTTCTATGGCTACACCTTC. It yields the protein CASSSGQFYGYTF.

The chain carries TRBV4-3 and TRBJ2-5, with 11 bases lining up with TRBD2. With 1 base clipped from V and 2 bases from J, the junction kept 12 bases outside the gene matches. CDR1 is LGHNA, CDR2 YSLEER, per germline. The CDR3 spans 19 residues. The CDR3 DNA reads TGCGCCAGCAGCCAAGTACTTCCCTTAGCGGGGGGGCCTCAAGAGACCCAGTACTTC. It encodes CASSQVLPLAGGPQETQYF.

The genes are TRBV6-5 and TRBJ1-1; TRBD1 agrees at 8 bases. Germline CDR1 and CDR2: MNHEY and SVGAGI. Trimming cost V 4 bases and J 10 bases; bases outside gene matches: 2. The CDR3 totals 11 residues. The CDR3 is CASSLTGVAFF. Written as DNA, the CDR3 is TGTGCCAGCAGTTTGACAGGGGTAGCTTTCTTT.

This clone has only one observation. The CDR3, as DNA: TGTGCCAGCAGCCCAGGACAGCCTCCTAATTCACCCCTCCACTTT. This gives the protein CASSPGQPPNSPLHF. The genes are TRBV7-2 and TRBJ1-6, with D perhaps TRBD1 (6 bases). The CDR3 contains 15 residues. With 5 bases removed from V and 6 bases from J, the gap between germline ends came to 14 bases. CDR1 is SGHTA, CDR2 FQGNSA, per germline. Supplemented by reference TRBV7-2 and TRBJ1-6, the full variable domain reads GAGVSQSPSNKVTEKGKDVELRCDPISGHTALYWYRQSLGQGLEFLIYFQGNSAPDKSGLPSDRFSAERTGGSVSTLTIQRTQQEDSAVYLCASSPGQPPNSPLHFGNGTRLTVT.

The chain joins TRBV3-1 (or the pseudogene TRBV3-2) to TRBJ2-3; no clear D gene. V was trimmed by 1 base and J by 2 bases, leaving 10 bases between them. The CDR3 is 15 residues long. Germline CDR1 LGHDT, CDR2 YNNKEL (reference sequence). The CDR3, as DNA: TGTGCCAGCAGCCAAGTCGTGGGTAACACAGATACGCAGTATTTT. Its protein product is CASSQVVGNTDTQYF.

The rearrangement uses TRBV2 and TRBJ1-2; 8 positions match TRBD1. Germline assignment: CDR1 SNHLY and CDR2 FYNNEI. The CDR3 has 14 residues. With V trimmed by 4 bases and J by 5 bases, 6 bases remained unmatched. The CDR3 bases are TGTGCCAGCAGTGCTGGGCAGGGGGCTTATGGCTACACCTTC. This sequence encodes CASSAGQGAYGYTF.